This T cell receptor (beta chain) was found in a study of blood T cell repertoires in COVID-19. Turning to the study itself: Researchers got acute and convalescent COVID-19 samples from the United States, Italy and Spain. PBMCs, B-cell-depleted T cells, or T cells provided the cDNA or gDNA that made up the material.

This table comes from immunoSEQ multiplex PCR, and its TCRdb copy is limited to in-frame clones, with some not included. Of around 430,000 clones in the sample, 88% were seen once. The receptor's source is a woman aged 45-60 years with COVID-19, enrolled during active disease. Specimen: peripheral blood.

CDR3 sequence: CASSKGNDRFNTGELFF. The CDR3 DNA is TGTGCCAGCAGCAAGGGTAATGACAGATTCAACACCGGGGAGCTGTTTTTT. The chain has TRBV21-1 and TRBJ2-2; the table's D gene call, TRBD1, was not cross checked with the DNA. TRBV21-1 is reported as a pseudogene. The CDR3 is 17 residues long.